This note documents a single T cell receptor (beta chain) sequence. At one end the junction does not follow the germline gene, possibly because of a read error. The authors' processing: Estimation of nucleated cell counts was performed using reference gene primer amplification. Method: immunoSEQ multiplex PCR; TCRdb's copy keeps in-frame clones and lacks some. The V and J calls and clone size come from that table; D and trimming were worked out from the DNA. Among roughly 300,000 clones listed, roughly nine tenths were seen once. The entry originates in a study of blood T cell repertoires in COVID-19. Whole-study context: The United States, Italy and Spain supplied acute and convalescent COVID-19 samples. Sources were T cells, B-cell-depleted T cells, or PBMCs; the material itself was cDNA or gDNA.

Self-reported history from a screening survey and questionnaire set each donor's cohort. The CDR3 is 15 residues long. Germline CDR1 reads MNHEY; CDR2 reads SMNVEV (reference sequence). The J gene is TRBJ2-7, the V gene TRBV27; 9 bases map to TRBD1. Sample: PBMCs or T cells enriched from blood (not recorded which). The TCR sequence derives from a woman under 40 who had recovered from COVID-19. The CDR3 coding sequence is TGTGCCAGCAGCCTACAGGGGGCGGCATCCTCCGAGCAGTACTTC. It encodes CASSLQGAASSEQYF.